This is a list of T cell receptor beta chains from one sample in a study of response to subunit inactivated influenza vaccine. Each CDR3 protein gets one entry after TCRdb re-called the RT-PCR reads with MiXCR. The data contain hundreds of thousands of distinct CDR3 sequences, less than 8% of them singletons. Sample: PBMCs from blood, taken about 24 months after vaccination. The receptor source for this set is a man aged 45 to 70 who received an inactivated influenza vaccine. The CDR3 runs from the conserved cysteine through the conserved F or W. A D gene is named only where the DNA matches it firmly. Where a row states a size, it is once, few, many or the class of an expanded clone; other rows omit it.

DNA: TGTGCCAGCAGCAACGGGGCTAGCACAGATACGCAGTATTTT
CDR3: CASSNGASTDTQYF
size: -
V: TRBV6-1
J: TRBJ2-3
D: -

DNA: TGTGCCAGCAGTAAGACAGGGGTGGAGACCCAGTACTTC
CDR3: CASSKTGVETQYF
size: many
V: TRBV27
J: TRBJ2-5
D: TRBD1

DNA: TGTGCCAGCTCACCACCCAGTATCACCGGGGAGCTGTTTTTT
CDR3: CASSPPSITGELFF
size: few
V: TRBV18
J: TRBJ2-2
D: -

DNA: TGTGCCAGCCACTTCGGGCAGGGTTCTAATGAGCAGTACTTC
CDR3: CASHFGQGSNEQYF
size: -
V: TRBV7-2
J: TRBJ2-7
D: -

DNA: TGCAGTGCCGTGCCCGGGACTAGCAGGGAGCAGGAGACCCAGTACTTC
CDR3: CSAVPGTSREQETQYF
size: few
V: TRBV20-1
J: TRBJ2-5
D: TRBD2

DNA: TGTGCCTGGAGCCCTGCGGCAGGAGAAGCTTTCTTT
CDR3: CAWSPAAGEAFF
size: many
V: TRBV30
J: TRBJ1-1
D: -

DNA: TGTGCCACCAGTGATTTTTCAGGGGTGGATGAGCAGTTCTTC
CDR3: CATSDFSGVDEQFF
size: few
V: TRBV24-1
J: TRBJ2-1
D: -

DNA: TGCGCCAGCAGCTTGGGGAGGGTAGCCTCCTACGAGCAGTACTTC
CDR3: CASSLGRVASYEQYF
size: -
V: TRBV5-1
J: TRBJ2-7
D: -

DNA: TGTGCCAGCAGCAATAACCCCGGGGGGAGGAGAGTTTTCTACGAGCAGTACTTC
CDR3: CASSNNPGGRRVFYEQYF
size: few
V: TRBV21-1
J: TRBJ2-7
D: -

DNA: TGTGCCAGCACGCGAGACCTAACTTTGCAAGAGACCCAGTACTTC
CDR3: CASTRDLTLQETQYF
size: many
V: TRBV28
J: TRBJ2-5
D: -

DNA: TGCGCCAGCAGCTTGGGGATGGACAGGGGCGAGCAGTACTTC
CDR3: CASSLGMDRGEQYF
size: few
V: TRBV5-1
J: TRBJ2-7
D: TRBD1

DNA: TGCGCCAGCAGCTTGGACAGGTACGACGAGCAGTACTTC
CDR3: CASSLDRYDEQYF
size: few
V: TRBV5-1
J: TRBJ2-7
D: -